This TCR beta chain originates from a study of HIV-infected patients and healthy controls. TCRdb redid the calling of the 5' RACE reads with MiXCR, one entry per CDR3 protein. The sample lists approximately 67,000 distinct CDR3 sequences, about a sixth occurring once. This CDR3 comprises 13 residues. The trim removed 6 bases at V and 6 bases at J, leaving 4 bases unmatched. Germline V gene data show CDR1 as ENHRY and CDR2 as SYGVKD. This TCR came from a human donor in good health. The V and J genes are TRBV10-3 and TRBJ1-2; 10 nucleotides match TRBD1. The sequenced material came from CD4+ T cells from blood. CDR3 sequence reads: CAIRPGQGDGYTF. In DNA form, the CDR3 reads TGTGCCATCAGGCCCGGACAGGGGGATGGCTACACCTTC.